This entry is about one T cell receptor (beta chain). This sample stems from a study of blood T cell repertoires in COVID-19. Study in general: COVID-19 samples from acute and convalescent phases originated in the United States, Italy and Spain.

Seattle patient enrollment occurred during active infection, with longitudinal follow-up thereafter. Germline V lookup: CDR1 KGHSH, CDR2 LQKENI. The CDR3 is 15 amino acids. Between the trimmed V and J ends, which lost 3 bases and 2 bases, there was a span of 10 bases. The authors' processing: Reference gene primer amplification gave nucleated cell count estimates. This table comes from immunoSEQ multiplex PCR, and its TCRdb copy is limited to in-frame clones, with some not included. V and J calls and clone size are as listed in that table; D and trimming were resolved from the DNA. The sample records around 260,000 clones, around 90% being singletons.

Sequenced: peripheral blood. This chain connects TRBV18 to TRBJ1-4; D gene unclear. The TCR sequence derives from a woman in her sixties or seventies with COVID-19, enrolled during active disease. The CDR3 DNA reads TGTGCCAGCTCACCCGGCGGGGTGACTAATGAAAAACTGTTTTTT. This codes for CASSPGGVTNEKLFF.